A selection of T cell receptor beta chains follows, all from one sample in a study of blood T cell repertoires in COVID-19. Assay used: immunoSEQ multiplex PCR; TCRdb lists only in-frame clones, some missing. The data contain roughly 86,000 clones, around 83% of them seen just once; the ten biggest clones take up about 2%. Sequenced sample: peripheral blood. These TCRs come from a woman between 70 and 85 years old with acute or convalescent COVID-19. The CDR3 runs from the conserved cysteine through the conserved F or W. Fields, in order: V gene, CDR3 length, CDR3 protein.

v_call: TRBV5-5; cdr3_length: 15; cdr3_aa: CASSLAGTSSYEQYF
v_call: TRBV3-1/TRBV3-2; cdr3_length: 15; cdr3_aa: CASSQDPVSNQPQHF
v_call: TRBV19; cdr3_length: 15; cdr3_aa: CASSPYGQANTEAFF
v_call: TRBV7-9; cdr3_length: 13; cdr3_aa: CASRGGSYNEQFF
v_call: TRBV5-1; cdr3_length: 13; cdr3_aa: CASRLQGQETQYF
v_call: TRBV5-4; cdr3_length: 16; cdr3_aa: CASSLGGGPFTDTQYF
v_call: TRBV19; cdr3_length: 15; cdr3_aa: CASSSFRGNQETQYF
v_call: TRBV10-1; cdr3_length: 15; cdr3_aa: CASSDPRGGQETQYF
v_call: TRBV30; cdr3_length: 13; cdr3_aa: CAWIARGREKLFF
v_call: TRBV24-1; cdr3_length: 16; cdr3_aa: CATSDTRGGSQETQYF
v_call: TRBV5-4; cdr3_length: 16; cdr3_aa: CASSSGTSGGAETQYF
v_call: TRBV10-2; cdr3_length: 11; cdr3_aa: CASRLGDGYTF
v_call: TRBV25-1; cdr3_length: 15; cdr3_aa: CASSAIDRAPYGYTF
v_call: TRBV27; cdr3_length: 14; cdr3_aa: CASSLLETTDTQYF
v_call: TRBV15; cdr3_length: 14; cdr3_aa: CATTQRTGAISPNF
v_call: TRBV5-1; cdr3_length: 16; cdr3_aa: CASSLGWGQNTGELFF
v_call: TRBV29-1; cdr3_length: 13; cdr3_aa: CSSTSGGGETQYF
v_call: TRBV10-3; cdr3_length: 14; cdr3_aa: CAISGTGSGNTIYF
v_call: TRBV11-2; cdr3_length: 14; cdr3_aa: CASRNSGGIYEQFF
v_call: TRBV3-1/TRBV3-2; cdr3_length: 13; cdr3_aa: CASSQDLFEKLFF
v_call: TRBV10-3; cdr3_length: 13; cdr3_aa: CAINRGANTEAFF
v_call: TRBV18; cdr3_length: 16; cdr3_aa: CASLWGGAGLYNEQFF
v_call: TRBV14; cdr3_length: 13; cdr3_aa: CASSQSFSDGYTF
v_call: TRBV19; cdr3_length: 13; cdr3_aa: CASGQEGNTEAFF
v_call: TRBV4-1; cdr3_length: 17; cdr3_aa: CASSQDDYGVLNQPQHF
v_call: TRBV7-9; cdr3_length: 13; cdr3_aa: CASRLQGNTEAFF
v_call: TRBV6-1; cdr3_length: 22; cdr3_aa: CASSEARPGLLPITNSNQPQHF
v_call: TRBV7-9; cdr3_length: 14; cdr3_aa: CASSQDRGDYGYTF
v_call: TRBV5-6; cdr3_length: 16; cdr3_aa: CASSLRVSSTGNTIYF
v_call: TRBV7-9; cdr3_length: 12; cdr3_aa: CASILLGTEAFF
v_call: TRBV7-9; cdr3_length: 14; cdr3_aa: CASSKRPGQYGYTF
v_call: TRBV2; cdr3_length: 16; cdr3_aa: CASSRIDSRDQETQYF
v_call: TRBV5-1; cdr3_length: 12; cdr3_aa: CASSANRDGYTF
v_call: TRBV27; cdr3_length: 13; cdr3_aa: CASSWARNTEAFF
v_call: TRBV7-3; cdr3_length: 15; cdr3_aa: CASNPDGGYTDTQYF
v_call: TRBV6-1; cdr3_length: 14; cdr3_aa: CASSEGLPNYGYTF
v_call: TRBV4-1; cdr3_length: 15; cdr3_aa: CASSQDGTGGEKLFF
v_call: TRBV9; cdr3_length: 15; cdr3_aa: CASSAAGVGPGKLFF
v_call: TRBV30; cdr3_length: 13; cdr3_aa: CAYQGFNGNTIYF
v_call: TRBV29-1; cdr3_length: 14; cdr3_aa: CSVLGTGNTGELFF
v_call: TRBV4-1; cdr3_length: 15; cdr3_aa: CASSPTGVGRTEAFF
v_call: TRBV7-9; cdr3_length: 16; cdr3_aa: CASSRKQGAKEDGYTF
v_call: TRBV27; cdr3_length: 15; cdr3_aa: CASSDATGRREKLFF
v_call: TRBV19; cdr3_length: 14; cdr3_aa: CASSIVSPTGELFF